What follows are 2 T cell receptor beta chains derived from one specimen sequenced in a study of control samples from healthy donors and cancer patients. Assay: immunoSEQ multiplex PCR; the TCRdb copy retains only in-frame clones and omits some. Among some 130,000 clones listed, around 85% were seen once. The sequencing input was blood. Source of these receptors: a woman aged 25 to 39 in good health.

The chain employs TRBV9 and TRBJ1-3; the match to TRBD1 covers 8 bases. This CDR3 region has 16 residues. CDR1 and CDR2 (germline): SGDLS, YYNGEE. V was pared by 3 bases and J by 4 bases, with 9 bases of the junction left unmatched. CDR3 in DNA: TGTGCCAGCAGCGCAGTAGGACAGGGATCAGGAAACACCATATATTTT. This sequence encodes CASSAVGQGSGNTIYF.

The V and J genes are TRBV6-5 and TRBJ2-6; TRBD1 matches 8 bases. Germline CDR1 and CDR2: MNHEY and SVGAGI. The CDR3 spans 15 residues. The V and J ends lost 5 bases and 3 bases, in that order; junction bases with no gene match: 3. This chain's CDR3 is CASSPTGVGANVLTF. CDR3 nucleotide sequence: TGTGCCAGCAGTCCGACAGGGGTTGGGGCCAACGTCCTGACTTTC.